One T cell receptor beta chain is described in this entry. Antigen unknown. The record originates from a study of T cell repertoires in cytomegalovirus infection. In the study overall: Recently described HLA-C-restricted plus well-studied HLA-B-restricted CMV epitopes were used. Indicated by public TCR beta signatures were CMV infection and matching HLA type.

TCRdb processed the reads anew with MiXCR; each CDR3 protein has one entry. The data show 400,000 to 600,000 distinct CDR3 sequences, about 42% seen once. This specimen was cultured PBMCs, taken from culture after CMV antigen stimulation. The sequence was collected from a human donor in good health (CMV status not recorded). Some clones in this sample may be carry-over from other donors' samples.

In DNA, the CDR3 is TGTGCCAGCAGTTTCAATTCAGGGAACACTGAAGCTTTCTTT. It specifies CASSFNSGNTEAFF. This chain links TRBV12-3 or TRBV12-4 with TRBJ1-1; no clear D. Between the trimmed V and J ends, which lost 3 bases and 1 base, there was a span of 9 bases. This CDR3 spans 14 amino acids.